This T cell receptor (beta chain) emerged from a study of T cell responses to AZD1222 COVID-19 vaccine. After removal of 5 bases from V and 6 bases from J, the junction contained 6 bases not matched to a gene. The CDR3 is made up of 14 amino acids. Germline lookup yields CDR1 SGHRS and CDR2 YFSETQ. The assay was immunoSEQ multiplex PCR, and TCRdb's table has in-frame clones only and misses some. This table holds just under 150,000 clones, 70% to 90% found once. Study-level results: The donors showed a predominance of white British ancestry and of females, with possible underestimation of clonal diversity.

In the case of this clone: Its specificity is not known.

The chain uses TRBV5-1 and TRBJ2-7; 12 positions agree with TRBD1. The TCR originated in an adult who received the AZD1222 COVID-19 vaccine. The sequencing used peripheral blood, collected 28 days after the second AZD1222 dose. The CDR3 sequence: CASRAGTGGPEQYF. The CDR3 DNA reads TGCGCCAGCAGGGCCGGGACAGGGGGCCCCGAGCAGTACTTC.